The 14 T cell receptor beta chains presented below share a single source sample, sequenced in a study of blood T cell repertoires in COVID-19. Generated by immunoSEQ multiplex PCR, the TCRdb table keeps only in-frame clones and is missing some. Found here are 30,000 to 40,000 clones, roughly 86% of them singletons; the top ten hold roughly three fifths. What was sequenced was peripheral blood. Every receptor here comes from a man aged 70-80 years with acute or convalescent COVID-19.

The V and J genes are TRBV4-3 and TRBJ2-1; D is uncertain. The ends were cut back, 0 bases at V and 5 bases at J, with 5 bases in the middle. The germline V gene encodes CDR1 LGHNA and CDR2 YSLEER. The length of the CDR3 is 13 residues. The CDR3 spells CASSQDLDNEQFF. Written as DNA, the CDR3 is TGCGCCAGCAGCCAAGATTTAGACAATGAGCAGTTCTTC.

The J gene is TRBJ2-1, the V gene TRBV10-3; 7 bases map to TRBD2. Germline loops: CDR1 ENHRY, CDR2 SYGVKD. The CDR3 has 13 residues. J lost 10 bases, V lost 2 bases, and 5 bases had no gene match. CDR3 residues: CAISESLGGEQFF. CDR3 DNA: TGTGCCATCAGTGAGAGTCTGGGGGGGGAGCAGTTCTTC.

V gene TRBV5-1 combines with J gene TRBJ1-6; the D is unclear. The germline V gene has CDR1 SGHRS and CDR2 YFSETQ. The germline V and J ends were trimmed by 0 bases and 0 bases, with 13 bases remaining between them. The CDR3 length is 18 residues. The CDR3 spells CASSLARATSSYNSPLHF. CDR3 nucleotides: TGCGCCAGCAGCTTGGCCCGTGCCACGAGCTCCTATAATTCACCCCTCCACTTT. Variable domain in full (rest from reference TRBV5-1 and TRBJ1-6): KAGVTQTPRYLIKTRGQQVTLSCSPISGHRSVSWYQQTPGQGLQFLFEYFSETQRNKGNFPGRFSGRQFSNSRSEMNVSTLELGDSALYLCASSLARATSSYNSPLHFGNGTRLTVT.

This clone appeared a few times. The rearrangement links TRBV2 to TRBJ2-3; the D gene is possibly TRBD2 (5 bases). The CDR3 contains 16 residues. Germline CDR1 SNHLY, CDR2 FYNNEI. V shed 0 bases and J shed 0 bases, with 10 bases lying between them. The CDR3 region is CASSEALRGSTDTQYF. For the CDR3, the DNA is TGTGCCAGCAGTGAAGCGCTCCGCGGGAGCACAGATACGCAGTATTTT.

The chain joins TRBV7-3 to TRBJ1-2; 9 positions match TRBD1. The CDR3 covers 14 residues. V trimming: 2 bases; J trimming: 7 bases; junction bases outside the gene matches: 5. The germline V gene has CDR1 SGHTA and CDR2 FQGTGA. The DNA of the CDR3 is TGTGCCAGCAGCTTAGACAGGGGGGGTTCTGGCTACACCTTC. Translating it yields CASSLDRGGSGYTF.

This chain connects TRBV10-3 to TRBJ1-4; weak D call: TRBD1 (6 bases). Per germline, CDR1 ENHRY and CDR2 SYGVKD. The CDR3 is 14 residues long. V lost 2 bases and J lost 6, with 10 bases in between. The CDR3 reads CAISERGADEKLFF. For the CDR3, the DNA is TGTGCCATCAGTGAGCGGGGGGCCGATGAAAAACTGTTTTTT.

The V call is TRBV12-5, the J call TRBJ1-6; 7 positions agree with TRBD1. V shed 3 bases and J 5 bases; nucleotides not matched to a gene: 1. Germline values: CDR1 LGHNT, CDR2 FRNRAP. The CDR3 spans 14 residues. The CDR3 DNA is TGTGCTAGTGGTTTTGGACAGGATAATTCACCCCTCCACTTT. It yields the protein CASGFGQDNSPLHF.

V is TRBV28 and J is TRBJ1-1; a weak D match, TRBD1 (5 bases). Per germline, CDR1 MDHEN and CDR2 SYDVKM. This CDR3 is 14 amino acids long. V was shortened by 2 bases and J by 11 bases, with 18 bases between the two germline ends. CDR3 sequence reads: CASSLPGRGRGAFF. The CDR3 coding sequence is TGTGCCAGCAGTTTACCCGGGCGGGGCCGAGGGGCTTTCTTT.

The chain is built from TRBV9 and TRBJ1-2, with D perhaps matching TRBD1 (6 bases). The CDR3 contains 16 residues. Germline V CDR1 and CDR2: SGDLS, YYNGEE. Trimming removed 0 bases at V and 8 bases at J, with 20 bases between. In nucleotides, the CDR3 is TGTGCCAGCAGCGTAGACCCTATGCAGGGGCCTATCGGCTACACCTTC. This gives the protein CASSVDPMQGPIGYTF.

The chain recombines TRBV18 with TRBJ2-2; a weak D match, TRBD1 (6 bases). CDR3 length: 15 residues. Per germline, CDR1 KGHSH and CDR2 LQKENI. Trimming cost V 2 bases and J 4 bases, with 11 bases left between them. CDR3: CASSPMGATTGELFF. The CDR3 coding sequence is TGTGCCAGCTCACCAATGGGGGCGACCACCGGGGAGCTGTTTTTT.

V usage is TRBV5-5 and J usage is TRBJ1-4; the D gene is possibly TRBD1 (6 bases). CDR1 is SGHKS and CDR2 is YYEKEE in the germline V gene (reference sequence). The CDR3 consists of 16 residues. V lost 4 bases, J lost 0 bases, and 13 bases lay in between. CDR3 loop: CASSPRTAATNEKLFF. In DNA, the CDR3 is TGTGCCAGCAGCCCCAGGACAGCCGCAACTAATGAAAAACTGTTTTTT. Variable domain in full (rest from reference TRBV5-5 and TRBJ1-4): DAGVTQSPTHLIKTRGQQVTLRCSPISGHKSVSWYQQVLGQGPQFIFQYYEKEERGRGNFPDRFSARQFPNYSSELNVNALLLGDSALYLCASSPRTAATNEKLFFGSGTQLSVL.

The chain recombines TRBV12-3 or TRBV12-4 with TRBJ1-6; D is uncertain. Trimming removed 3 bases at V and 14 bases at J, with 14 bases between. CDR3 length: 13 amino acids. CDR3 protein: CASSFGREGTLHF. In nucleotides, the CDR3 is TGTGCCAGCAGTTTTGGACGGGAAGGCACCCTCCACTTT.

The rearrangement uses TRBV5-1 and TRBJ1-2; 8 bases are shared with TRBD1. Germline trimming cut 1 base from V and 2 bases from J; bases unmatched to any gene: 7. CDR1 SGHRS and CDR2 YFSETQ come from the germline V gene. CDR3 length: 16 residues. CDR3 sequence (DNA): TGCGCCAGCAGCTTGATTGACAGGGGAACGAACTATGGCTACACCTTC. This translates into CASSLIDRGTNYGYTF.

A remark on this clone: One end of the junction does not line up with germline, which may come from a read error. The rearrangement links TRBV5-5 to TRBJ2-7, with D possibly being TRBD1 (5 bases). CDR1 and CDR2 (germline): SGHKS, YYEKEE (reference sequence). CDR3 length: 13 amino acids. CDR3 coding DNA: TGTGCCAGCAGCTTGGCCGTTGTAGGGGCCCGGCACTTC. Translation gives CASSLAVVGARHF.